The 23 T cell receptor beta chains in this list originate from one sample, sequenced in a study of shared clonotypes between healthy human individuals. Clones were read by immunoSEQ multiplex PCR, and TCRdb kept only the in-frame ones, dropping some. The sample has around 2.5 million clones; roughly 93% are singletons. The sequencing input was naive CD4+ T cells from PBMCs. Subset noted: CD45RA+ positively selected. All receptors derive from a man aged 18 to 29 in good health. Some clones in this sample may be carry-over from other donors' samples.

J is TRBJ2-1 and V is TRBV28; no reliable D call. CDR3 length: 14 residues. Trimming stripped 6 bases from V and 7 bases from J, with 16 bases between. Germline CDR1 is MDHEN and CDR2 is SYDVKM. CDR3 in amino acids: CASSLAPLVNEQFF. CDR3 coding DNA: TGTGCCAGCAGCTTGGCGCCACTCGTGAATGAGCAGTTCTTC. Variable domain in full (rest from reference TRBV28 and TRBJ2-1): DVKVTQSSRYLVKRTGEKVFLECVQDMDHENMFWYRQDPGLGLRLIYFSYDVKMKEKGDIPEGYSVSREKKERFSLILESASTNQTSMYLCASSLAPLVNEQFFGPGTRLTVL.

This clone was seen a handful of times. V usage is TRBV2 and J usage is TRBJ2-1, with unresolved D. V gave up 6 bases and J gave up 6 bases, with 9 bases separating them. The V gene's germline CDR1 is SNHLY and CDR2 FYNNEI. The CDR3 contains 12 residues. For the CDR3, the DNA is TGTGCCAGCAGACTGGACCTCAATGAGCAGTTCTTC. Encoded protein: CASRLDLNEQFF.

The rearrangement joins TRBV5-1 to TRBJ1-6; no reliable D call. The CDR3 has 15 amino acids. Germline V lookup: CDR1 SGHRS, CDR2 YFSETQ. The V gene lost 0 bases and the J gene lost 3 bases, with 7 bases spanning the gap. The CDR3 nucleotides are TGCGCCAGCAGCTTGGGTGAAGTCTATAATTCACCCCTCCACTTT. It specifies CASSLGEVYNSPLHF.

The genes are TRBV11-2 and TRBJ2-5, with a tentative D call TRBD1 (6 bases). This CDR3 is built from 15 residues. In germline, CDR1 is SGHAT, CDR2 FQNNGV. V gave up 2 bases and J gave up 4 bases, with 14 bases separating them. The CDR3 coding sequence is TGTGCCAGCAGCTTACTGACAGGTTTCGCAGAGACCCAGTACTTC. This translates into CASSLLTGFAETQYF. The whole variable domain, filled in from reference TRBV11-2 and TRBJ2-5, reads EAGVAQSPRYKIIEKRQSVAFWCNPISGHATLYWYQQILGQGPKLLIQFQNNGVVDDSQLPKDRFSAERLKGVDSTLKIQPAKLEDSAVYLCASSLLTGFAETQYFGPGTRLLVL.

The chain has TRBV5-1 and TRBJ2-5, with TRBD1 identical over 11 bases. Germline-derived CDR1 and CDR2 are SGHRS and YFSETQ. V was pared by 5 bases and J by 5 bases, with 14 bases of the junction left unmatched. The length of the CDR3 is 17 residues. CDR3 region: CASRYSGTGGQVETQYF. The CDR3 region has the DNA TGCGCCAGCAGGTACTCCGGGACAGGGGGACAGGTTGAGACCCAGTACTTC.

The J gene is TRBJ2-7, the V gene TRBV7-2; 7 bases map to TRBD1. The CDR3 contains 15 residues. Unmatched junction bases numbered 16, after V lost 5 bases and J lost 9 bases. The germline V gene has CDR1 SGHTA and CDR2 FQGNSA. The CDR3 region is CASSARDSPRVTQYF. Written as DNA, the CDR3 is TGTGCCAGCAGCGCTAGGGACAGTCCCCGAGTTACGCAGTACTTC.

The chain uses TRBV7-9 and TRBJ2-4; D is unresolved. V shed 5 bases and J shed 0 bases, with 20 bases lying between them. Germline lookup yields CDR1 SEHNR and CDR2 FQNEAQ (reference sequence). This CDR3 spans 18 amino acids. For the CDR3, the DNA is TGTGCCAGCAGCCCGACTGTTACCATGGGCCTAGCCAAAAACATTCAGTACTTC. Protein product: CASSPTVTMGLAKNIQYF.

About this clone: This CDR3 is also generated by other DNA sequences in the sample. The chain has TRBV30 and TRBJ1-1, with a weak D call TRBD1 (6 bases). Trimming pared 0 bases from V and 5 bases from J, leaving 7 bases between. Looked up from germline, CDR1 is GTSNPN and CDR2 is SVGIG (reference sequence). CDR3 size: 12 residues. The CDR3 protein is CAWSVRGTEAFF. CDR3 bases: TGTGCCTGGAGTGTTAGGGGGACTGAAGCTTTCTTT.

This chain uses TRBV19 with TRBJ1-1, with D possibly matching TRBD1 (6 bases). The germline V gene has CDR1 LNHDA and CDR2 SQIVND (reference sequence). Trimming stripped 2 bases from V and 1 base from J, with 11 bases between. The CDR3 runs to 15 residues. CDR3: CASSIIGGWNTEAFF. The DNA for the CDR3 is TGTGCCAGTAGTATAATCGGGGGCTGGAACACTGAAGCTTTCTTT.

On this clone: Other DNA sequences within the sample encode an identical CDR3. This chain links TRBV7-2 with TRBJ2-7; D remains ambiguous. V shed 1 base and J shed 5 bases, with 3 bases lying between them. The V gene's germline CDR1 is SGHTA and CDR2 FQGNSA. CDR3 length equals 11 residues. CDR3 coding DNA: TGTGCCAGCAGCTTAGGGGACGAGCAGTACTTC. Its translation: CASSLGDEQYF.

The chain joins TRBV5-1 to TRBJ2-7, with D uncertain. Germline assignment: CDR1 SGHRS and CDR2 YFSETQ. V gave up 0 bases and J gave up 3 bases, with 13 bases separating them. This CDR3 spans 15 amino acids. As DNA, the CDR3 is TGCGCCAGCAGCTTGGGTCAGTCCTTATTCTACGAGCAGTACTTC. Its protein product is CASSLGQSLFYEQYF.

The chain is built from TRBV5-1 and TRBJ1-1, with D perhaps matching TRBD1 (6 bases). This CDR3 spans 15 amino acids. Trimming left V 4 bases short and J 4 bases short, with 17 bases between. Germline assignment: CDR1 SGHRS and CDR2 YFSETQ. The CDR3 bases are TGCGCCAGCAGCCCACAGGGTTCCGGTCCCACTGAAGCTTTCTTT. Translating gives CASSPQGSGPTEAFF. Looking up the rest from reference TRBV5-1 and TRBJ1-1 gives the full variable domain: KAGVTQTPRYLIKTRGQQVTLSCSPISGHRSVSWYQQTPGQGLQFLFEYFSETQRNKGNFPGRFSGRQFSNSRSEMNVSTLELGDSALYLCASSPQGSGPTEAFFGQGTRLTVV.

The chain combines TRBV19 with TRBJ2-7; D not certain. V gave up 4 bases and J gave up 3 bases, with 10 bases separating them. Germline V gene data show CDR1 as LNHDA and CDR2 as SQIVND (reference sequence). The CDR3 extends over 13 amino acids. This CDR3 is CASSKRTGYEQYF. The DNA of the CDR3 is TGTGCCAGTAGTAAAAGGACGGGCTACGAGCAGTACTTC.

The chain is built from TRBV18 and TRBJ2-3, with D unresolved. Looked up from germline, CDR1 is KGHSH and CDR2 is LQKENI. This CDR3 contains 17 residues. V lost 0 bases, J lost 0 bases, and 13 bases lay in between. The CDR3 nucleotides read TGTGCCAGCTCACCACCCCTGGGCAGCCCTAGCACAGATACGCAGTATTTT. Translating it yields CASSPPLGSPSTDTQYF.

This clone showed up just once. The chain has TRBV9 and TRBJ2-3; D may be TRBD2 (5 bases). The V gene lost 10 bases and the J gene lost 2 bases, with 14 bases spanning the gap. Germline V gives CDR1 SGDLS, CDR2 YYNGEE. This CDR3 spans 13 amino acids. Here the CDR3 DNA reads TGTGCCTTCCAGCGGAACATCACAGATACGCAGTATTTT. As protein: CAFQRNITDTQYF. The whole variable domain, remainder taken from reference TRBV9 and TRBJ2-3, is DSGVTQTPKHLITATGQRVTLRCSPRSGDLSVYWYQQSLDQGLQFLIQYYNGEERAKGNILERFSAQQFPDLHSELNLSSLELGDSALYFCAFQRNITDTQYFGPGTRLTVL.

The V gene is TRBV28, the J gene TRBJ1-5; TRBD1 agrees at 10 bases. CDR1 is MDHEN and CDR2 is SYDVKM in the germline V gene. The CDR3 loop spans 17 amino acids. Losses at the gene ends were 4 bases for V and 3 bases for J; bases not matched to a gene: 9. CDR3: CASSSRTGGVFNQPQHF. In DNA form, the CDR3 reads TGTGCCAGCAGTTCCCGGACAGGGGGGGTATTCAATCAGCCCCAGCATTTT. Full variable domain (remainder filled in from reference TRBV28 and TRBJ1-5): DVKVTQSSRYLVKRTGEKVFLECVQDMDHENMFWYRQDPGLGLRLIYFSYDVKMKEKGDIPEGYSVSREKKERFSLILESASTNQTSMYLCASSSRTGGVFNQPQHFGDGTRLSIL.

The chain links TRBV2 to TRBJ2-7; TRBD2 aligns across 7 bases. CDR1 is SNHLY, CDR2 FYNNEI, per germline. The CDR3 sequence is 14 residues long. J was trimmed by 6 bases and V by 1 base; bases with no gene match: 6. For the CDR3, the DNA is TGTGCCAGCAGTGAAGAATGGCGGGGGAGCGAGCAGTACTTC. It is translated as CASSEEWRGSEQYF.

The chain has TRBV2 and TRBJ2-3, with D possibly matching TRBD2 (5 bases). Trimming took 7 bases from V and 6 from J, leaving 17 bases between them. CDR3 length equals 14 residues. Germline CDR1 is SNHLY and CDR2 is FYNNEI. CDR3 sequence: CASKGGASGDTQYF. The CDR3 coding sequence is TGTGCCAGCAAGGGTGGCGCCTCGGGGGATACGCAGTATTTT.

The V call is TRBV29-1, the J call TRBJ2-1; D may be TRBD1 (6 bases). Germline-derived CDR1 and CDR2 are SQVTM and ANQGSEA. Trimming cost V 4 bases and J 2 bases, with 18 bases left between them. The CDR3 has 16 residues. CDR3 sequence: CSVVIPQGRAYNEQFF. DNA of the CDR3: TGCAGCGTTGTCATTCCACAGGGCAGGGCCTACAATGAGCAGTTCTTC.

The rearrangement links TRBV4-3 to TRBJ1-6, with TRBD1 matching 8 bases. This CDR3 has 17 amino acids. Germline trimming cut 3 bases from V and 4 bases from J; bases unmatched to any gene: 8. Germline V gene sequence: CDR1 LGHNA, CDR2 YSLEER. The CDR3 reads CASSHAGQVSYNSPLHF. The CDR3, as DNA: TGCGCCAGCAGCCACGCGGGACAGGTCTCGTATAATTCACCCCTCCACTTT.

This sequence joins TRBV4-1 and TRBJ2-3; no clear D gene. V lost 0 bases, J lost 6 bases, and 13 bases lay in between. The germline V gene encodes CDR1 MGHRA and CDR2 YSYEKL. The CDR3 extends over 15 amino acids. The CDR3: CASSQDLSTADTQYF. DNA of the CDR3: TGCGCCAGCAGCCAAGATCTTTCTACGGCGGATACGCAGTATTTT.

The chain combines TRBV27 with TRBJ2-7; 9 positions agree with TRBD2. After removal of 5 bases from V and 1 base from J, the junction contained 15 bases not matched to a gene. The length of the CDR3 is 18 residues. The germline gives CDR1 MNHEY, CDR2 SMNVEV (reference sequence). CDR3 DNA sequence: TGTGCCAGCAGTCTCCTTGGTACCCCTAGCGGGGCTTCCTACGAGCAGTACTTC. Residues: CASSLLGTPSGASYEQYF.

V usage is TRBV27 and J usage is TRBJ2-3, with a tentative D call TRBD2 (7 bases). Germline V lookup: CDR1 MNHEY, CDR2 SMNVEV (reference sequence). CDR3 length: 15 residues. The V end lost 2 bases, the J end lost 3 bases, and 12 bases lay between the germline ends. Here the CDR3 reads CASSLGGGRTDTQYF. CDR3 bases: TGTGCCAGCAGTTTAGGGGGGGGGCGGACAGATACGCAGTATTTT.